Shown below are 22 T cell receptor beta chains from a single sample sequenced in a study of cytomegalovirus exposure and HLA in healthy donors. Primers for the PCR totalled 60 Vbeta and 13 Jbeta. Clones were read by immunoSEQ multiplex PCR, and TCRdb kept only the in-frame ones, dropping some. The sample lists about 150,000 clones; 70% to 80% were seen once. Sequencing was performed on PBMCs. These receptors were collected from a woman aged 55-70 years in good health and CMV-seropositive.

V gene TRBV11-2 combines with J gene TRBJ1-5; D ambiguous. The CDR3 has 15 amino acids. Germline V gives CDR1 SGHAT, CDR2 FQNNGV. V lost 0 bases and J lost 8, with 14 bases in between. The CDR3 nucleotides read TGTGCCAGCAGCTTAGATCCTAGCTCCGTGGAGCCCCAGCATTTT. It is translated as CASSLDPSSVEPQHF.

V gene TRBV25-1 combines with J gene TRBJ1-2; D remains ambiguous. Germline assignment: CDR1 MGHDK and CDR2 SYGVNS. The CDR3 has 13 amino acids. V lost 4 bases to trimming and J lost 8 bases, with 14 bases between them. The CDR3 spells CASSGILPGGYTF. CDR3 sequence (DNA): TGTGCCAGCAGTGGGATCCTCCCGGGAGGCTACACCTTC.

This CDR3 is CASSLWISGASTDTQYF. The CDR3 nucleotides are TGTGCCAGCAGCTTGTGGATTAGCGGAGCCAGCACAGATACGCAGTATTTT. V gene TRBV5-5 combines with J gene TRBJ2-3, with D tentatively TRBD2 (6 bases). V was pared by 1 base and J by 0 bases, with 15 bases between. This CDR3 spans 17 amino acids. In germline, CDR1 is SGHKS, CDR2 YYEKEE (reference sequence).

This clone turned up a few times. This chain joins TRBV27 and TRBJ1-5; D gene unclear. Germline loops: CDR1 MNHEY, CDR2 SMNVEV (reference sequence). Trimming removed 2 bases from V and 4 bases from J, with 9 bases in between. This CDR3 region has 14 residues. CDR3 sequence: CASSLLPVNQPQHF. DNA of the CDR3: TGTGCCAGCAGTTTACTCCCTGTTAATCAGCCCCAGCATTTT.

V gene TRBV6-5 combines with J gene TRBJ1-2; 9 bases align to TRBD1. This CDR3 has 15 amino acids. The V gene end was trimmed by 2 bases and the J gene end by 1 base; junction bases not matched to a gene: 2. Germline values: CDR1 MNHEY, CDR2 SVGAGI. CDR3 residues: CASSYRGQGNYGYTF. For the CDR3, the DNA is TGTGCCAGCAGTTACAGGGGACAGGGTAACTATGGCTACACCTTC.

This clone was observed a few times. Other DNA sequences in this sample translate to the same CDR3. The rearrangement uses TRBV9 and TRBJ2-5; D is undetermined. Germline V gene lookup returns CDR1 SGDLS and CDR2 YYNGEE. Between the trimmed V and J ends, which lost 0 bases and 2 bases, there was a span of 5 bases. The CDR3 contains 13 residues. The CDR3 region is CASSVAQQETQYF. In DNA, the CDR3 is TGTGCCAGCAGCGTAGCCCAGCAAGAGACCCAGTACTTC.

This clone turned up a few times. The V call is TRBV30, the J call TRBJ2-7; D perhaps matches TRBD1 (6 bases). Germline CDR1 GTSNPN, CDR2 SVGIG (reference sequence). With 4 bases removed from V and 2 bases from J, the gap between germline ends came to 9 bases. This CDR3 contains 12 residues. The CDR3 sequence: CAWTGTTYEQYF. The DNA for the CDR3 is TGTGCCTGGACAGGGACAACCTACGAGCAGTACTTC.

In this sample, this clone turned up a few times. This chain connects TRBV4-2 to TRBJ2-5; no clear D. Germline V gene data show CDR1 as LGHNA and CDR2 as YNFKEQ. This CDR3 spans 13 amino acids. Trimming left V 4 bases short and J 3 bases short, with 9 bases between. CDR3 coding DNA: TGTGCCAGCAGCCTGGAGTTTAAAGAGACCCAGTACTTC. Translated, it gives CASSLEFKETQYF.

The CDR3 is CATILGQLQGPQHF. In DNA form, the CDR3 reads TGTGCCACAATCTTAGGACAGTTACAAGGGCCCCAGCATTTT. The chain is built from TRBV6-6 and TRBJ1-5, with a possible D match to TRBD1 (6 bases). The CDR3 totals 14 residues. Germline loops: CDR1 MNHNY, CDR2 SVGAGI (reference sequence). With 10 bases removed from V and 9 bases from J, the gap between germline ends came to 22 bases.

Concerning this clone itself: Other DNA variants within this sample encode the same CDR3. The chain combines TRBV5-1 with TRBJ2-1, with 14 bases that match TRBD2. The V segment lost 4 bases and the J segment 9 bases; nucleotides outside the gene matches: 6. CDR3 length equals 15 residues. Germline-derived CDR1 and CDR2 are SGHRS and YFSETQ. The CDR3 loop reads CASSPGLAGEGEQFF. The CDR3 nucleotides are TGCGCCAGCAGCCCGGGACTAGCGGGAGAGGGTGAGCAGTTCTTC.

The chain carries TRBV5-1 and TRBJ2-2; 7 bases align to TRBD1. CDR1 and CDR2 from the germline V gene are SGHRS and YFSETQ. CDR3 length equals 15 residues. V gave up 7 bases and J gave up 3 bases; unmatched junction bases: 9. The CDR3 DNA is TGCGCCAGCTCCCCGCAAGGGGGCGACACCGGGGAGCTGTTTTTT. Protein sequence: CASSPQGGDTGELFF.

This clone showed up just a few times. CDR3 in amino acids: CASSLEDRGQTEAFF. The DNA of the CDR3 is TGTGCCAGCAGTTTAGAGGACAGGGGCCAAACTGAAGCTTTCTTT. V is TRBV6-1 and J is TRBJ1-1; 9 bases are a match to TRBD1. This CDR3 is built from 15 residues. The V gene's germline CDR1 is MNHNS and CDR2 SASEGT. With V trimmed by 5 bases and J by 5 bases, 9 bases remained unmatched.

This clone was detected only a few times. The chain couples TRBV9 to TRBJ1-2; TRBD1 matches at 9 bases. V gave up 4 bases and J gave up 7 bases; unmatched junction bases: 11. The CDR3 has 15 amino acids. The germline V gene has CDR1 SGDLS and CDR2 YYNGEE. CDR3 amino acids: CASSSSGQGTSGYTF. In DNA form, the CDR3 reads TGTGCCAGCAGCTCCTCGGGACAGGGTACCAGTGGCTACACCTTC.

V gene TRBV9 combines with J gene TRBJ1-6; D gene ambiguous. The germline gives CDR1 SGDLS, CDR2 YYNGEE. The CDR3 is made up of 14 amino acids. The V gene lost 0 bases and the J gene lost 7 bases, with 8 bases spanning the gap. The CDR3 DNA reads TGTGCCAGCAGCGTAGCTAGGGAGAATTCACCCCTCCACTTT. This translates into CASSVARENSPLHF.

The V call is TRBV7-9, the J call TRBJ2-7; 7 bases align to TRBD1. The CDR3 runs 16 residues. In germline, CDR1 is SEHNR, CDR2 FQNEAQ (reference sequence). After removal of 5 bases from V and 0 bases from J, the junction contained 10 bases not matched to a gene. The CDR3 DNA follows: TGTGCCAGCAGCGAACACAGGGGATTAAGCTCCTACGAGCAGTACTTC. Its translation is CASSEHRGLSSYEQYF.

This clone occurred a few times. The CDR3 DNA sequence: TGTGCCAGCAGCCAGGGGGCACAATATGGCTACACCTTC. It codes for CASSQGAQYGYTF. The rearrangement links TRBV6-5 to TRBJ1-2; TRBD1 matches at 8 bases. Unmatched junction bases numbered 5, after V lost 6 bases and J lost 5 bases. The CDR3 sequence is 13 residues long. The germline V gene encodes CDR1 MNHEY and CDR2 SVGAGI.

The chain combines TRBV10-3 with TRBJ1-1; tentatively, D is TRBD1 (6 bases). The CDR3 loop spans 14 amino acids. V was trimmed by 6 bases and J by 1 base, leaving 12 bases between them. Looked up from germline, CDR1 is ENHRY and CDR2 is SYGVKD. The CDR3 spells CAIRTDRKNTEAFF. The CDR3 region has the DNA TGTGCCATCAGGACGGACAGAAAGAACACTGAAGCTTTCTTT.

The chain links TRBV28 to TRBJ2-5; 7 nucleotides line up with TRBD2. The ends lost 1 base at V and 5 bases at J; junction bases unmatched: 7. This CDR3 contains 15 residues. Per the germline V gene, CDR1 is MDHEN and CDR2 is SYDVKM. In DNA, the CDR3 is TGTGCCAGCAGTTTATTGGGGGAGGGCCGGGAGACCCAGTACTTC. The encoded protein is CASSLLGEGRETQYF.

The CDR3 nucleotides are TGTGCCAGCAGCTACGGGAGGAATGAGCAGTTCTTC. Amino acids: CASSYGRNEQFF. The chain is built from TRBV7-3 and TRBJ2-1, with 7 bases aligning to TRBD2. Per the germline V gene, CDR1 is SGHTA and CDR2 is FQGTGA. V was clipped by 4 bases and J by 7 bases; unmatched bases: 1. CDR3 size: 12 residues.

The genes are TRBV9 and TRBJ2-7, with 9 bases identical to TRBD1. Germline trimming cut 4 bases from V and 2 bases from J; bases unmatched to any gene: 10. In germline, CDR1 is SGDLS, CDR2 YYNGEE. The CDR3 spans 16 residues. CDR3 in DNA: TGTGCCAGCAGCATAAGCCCGGGACAGGGAACCTACGAGCAGTACTTC. It yields the protein CASSISPGQGTYEQYF.

The rearrangement joins TRBV27 to TRBJ1-6; D is unclear. This CDR3 has 14 residues. Trimming removed 2 bases from V and 10 bases from J, with 12 bases in between. Per germline, CDR1 MNHEY and CDR2 SMNVEV (reference sequence). The CDR3 loop reads CASSLKSVASPLHF. CDR3 DNA: TGTGCCAGCAGTTTAAAGAGTGTCGCCTCACCCCTCCACTTT.

The genes are TRBV18 and TRBJ1-2; TRBD1 aligns across 12 bases. The CDR3 loop spans 15 amino acids. Trimming removed 3 bases from V and 3 bases from J; junction bases left unmatched: 2. Germline V gene lookup returns CDR1 KGHSH and CDR2 LQKENI. The CDR3, as DNA: TGTGCCAGCTCACCCGGGACAGGGGGCGACTATGGCTACACCTTC. This translates into CASSPGTGGDYGYTF.